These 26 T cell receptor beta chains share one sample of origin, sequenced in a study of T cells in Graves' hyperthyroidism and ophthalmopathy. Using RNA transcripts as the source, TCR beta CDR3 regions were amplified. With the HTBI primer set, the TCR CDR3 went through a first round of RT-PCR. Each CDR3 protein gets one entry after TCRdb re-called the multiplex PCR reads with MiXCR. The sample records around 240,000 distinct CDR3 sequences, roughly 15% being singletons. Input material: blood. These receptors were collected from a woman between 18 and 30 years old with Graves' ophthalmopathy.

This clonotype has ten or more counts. The CDR3 DNA reads as TGTGCCAGCGAGGTAGGGGGAGGTGGAGAGACCCAGTACTTC. This codes for CASEVGGGGETQYF. The genes are TRBV2 and TRBJ2-5; the D call may be TRBD1 or TRBD2 (6 bases each). CDR1 is SNHLY, CDR2 FYNNEI, per germline. V was trimmed by 8 bases and J by 4 bases, leaving 17 bases between them. This CDR3 spans 14 amino acids.

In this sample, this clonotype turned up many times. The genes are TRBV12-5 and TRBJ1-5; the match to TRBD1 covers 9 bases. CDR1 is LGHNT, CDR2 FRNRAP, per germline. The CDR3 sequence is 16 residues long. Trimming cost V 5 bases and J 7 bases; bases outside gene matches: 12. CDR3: CASGLEDRGIGQPQHF. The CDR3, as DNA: TGTGCTAGTGGTCTCGAGGACAGGGGTATAGGACAGCCCCAGCATTTT.

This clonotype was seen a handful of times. CDR3 protein: CASSASRVGGPNTEAFF. CDR3 nucleotide sequence: TGTGCCAGCAGCGCCTCCCGAGTAGGAGGGCCGAACACTGAAGCTTTCTTT. This chain connects TRBV9 to TRBJ1-1; D not certain. V was clipped by 3 bases and J by 1 base, with 19 bases between them. This CDR3 is built from 17 residues. Looked up from germline, CDR1 is SGDLS and CDR2 is YYNGEE.

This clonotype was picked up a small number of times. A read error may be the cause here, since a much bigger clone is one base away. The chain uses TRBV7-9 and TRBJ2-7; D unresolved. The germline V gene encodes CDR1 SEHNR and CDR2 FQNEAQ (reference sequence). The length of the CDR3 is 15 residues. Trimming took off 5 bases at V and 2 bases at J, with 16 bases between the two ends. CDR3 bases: TGTGCCAGCAGCCTCCTGAACGGCGGCACCTACGAGCAGTACTTC. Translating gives CASSLLNGGTYEQYF.

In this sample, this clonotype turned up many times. CDR3 nucleotide sequence: TGCAGCGCACAGACCCCGGGCTACACCTTC. It is translated as CSAQTPGYTF. The chain carries TRBV29-1 and TRBJ1-2, with D unresolved. The CDR3 totals 10 residues. In germline, CDR1 is SQVTM, CDR2 ANQGSEA. The V and J ends lost 7 bases and 8 bases respectively, with 11 bases between them.

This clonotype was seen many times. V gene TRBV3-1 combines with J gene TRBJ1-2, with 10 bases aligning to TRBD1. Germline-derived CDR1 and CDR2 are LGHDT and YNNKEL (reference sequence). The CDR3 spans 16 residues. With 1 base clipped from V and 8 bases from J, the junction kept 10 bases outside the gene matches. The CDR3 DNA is TGTGCCAGCAGCCAAGGGGGGACAGGGGTTGATTGGGGCTACACCTTC. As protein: CASSQGGTGVDWGYTF.

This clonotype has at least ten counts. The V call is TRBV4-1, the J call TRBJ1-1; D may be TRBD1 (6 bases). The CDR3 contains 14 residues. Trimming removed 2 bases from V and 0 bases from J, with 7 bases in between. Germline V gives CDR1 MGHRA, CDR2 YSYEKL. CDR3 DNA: TGCGCCAGCAGCCAATACAGGGTGAACACTGAAGCTTTCTTT. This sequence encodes CASSQYRVNTEAFF.

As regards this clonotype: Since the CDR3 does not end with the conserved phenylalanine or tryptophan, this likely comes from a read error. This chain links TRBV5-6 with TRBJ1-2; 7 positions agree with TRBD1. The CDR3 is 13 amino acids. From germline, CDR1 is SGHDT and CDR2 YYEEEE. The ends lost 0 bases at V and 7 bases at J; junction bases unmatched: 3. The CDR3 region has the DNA TGTGCCAGCAGCTTGGTGGCAGGGGGTGGCTACACCCTC. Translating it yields CASSLVAGGGYTL.

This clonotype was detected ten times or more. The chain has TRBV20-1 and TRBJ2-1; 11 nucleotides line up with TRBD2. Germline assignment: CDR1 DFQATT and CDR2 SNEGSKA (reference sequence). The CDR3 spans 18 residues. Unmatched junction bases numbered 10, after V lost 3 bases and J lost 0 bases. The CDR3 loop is CSASGGLADSSSYNEQFF. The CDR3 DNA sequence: TGCAGTGCTAGTGGGGGACTAGCGGACTCGAGCTCCTACAATGAGCAGTTCTTC.

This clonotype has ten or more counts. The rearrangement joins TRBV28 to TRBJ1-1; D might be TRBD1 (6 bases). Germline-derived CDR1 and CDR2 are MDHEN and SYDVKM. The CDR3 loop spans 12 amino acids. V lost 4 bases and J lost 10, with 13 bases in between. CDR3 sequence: CASSWNRVAAFF. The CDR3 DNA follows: TGTGCCAGCAGTTGGAACAGGGTGGCAGCTTTCTTT.

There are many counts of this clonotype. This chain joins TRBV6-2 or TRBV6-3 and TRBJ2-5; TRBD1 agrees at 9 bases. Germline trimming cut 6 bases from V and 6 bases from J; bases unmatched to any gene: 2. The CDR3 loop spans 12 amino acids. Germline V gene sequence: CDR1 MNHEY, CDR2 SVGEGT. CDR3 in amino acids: CASRGQGQTQYF. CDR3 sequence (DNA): TGTGCCAGCAGGGGACAGGGACAGACCCAGTACTTC.

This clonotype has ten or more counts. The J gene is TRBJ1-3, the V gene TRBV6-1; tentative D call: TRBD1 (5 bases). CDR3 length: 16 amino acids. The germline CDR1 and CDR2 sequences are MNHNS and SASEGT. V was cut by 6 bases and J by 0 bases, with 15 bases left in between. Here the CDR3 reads CASRLGVGGSGNTIYF. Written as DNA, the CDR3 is TGTGCCAGCAGATTAGGGGTGGGGGGCTCTGGAAACACCATATATTTT.

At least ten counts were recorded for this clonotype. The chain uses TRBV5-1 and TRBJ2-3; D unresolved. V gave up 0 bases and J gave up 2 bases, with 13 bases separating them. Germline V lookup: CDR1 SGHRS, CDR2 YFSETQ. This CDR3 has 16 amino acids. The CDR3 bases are TGCGCCAGCAGCTTGGGTTCTGCTCGCTACACAGATACGCAGTATTTT. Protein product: CASSLGSARYTDTQYF.

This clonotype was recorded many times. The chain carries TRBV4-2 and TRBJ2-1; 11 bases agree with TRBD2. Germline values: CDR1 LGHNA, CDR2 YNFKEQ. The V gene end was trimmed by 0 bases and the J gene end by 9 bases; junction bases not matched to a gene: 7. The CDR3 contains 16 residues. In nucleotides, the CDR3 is TGTGCCAGCAGCCAAGATTTAGCGGGAGGGCCAGGTGAGCAGTTCTTC. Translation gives CASSQDLAGGPGEQFF.

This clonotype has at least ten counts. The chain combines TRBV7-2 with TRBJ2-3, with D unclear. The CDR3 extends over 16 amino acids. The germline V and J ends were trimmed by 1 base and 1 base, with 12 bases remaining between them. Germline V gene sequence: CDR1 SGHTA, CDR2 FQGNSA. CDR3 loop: CASSLVTGGGTDTQYF. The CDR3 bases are TGTGCCAGCAGCTTAGTCACGGGTGGGGGCACAGATACGCAGTATTTT.

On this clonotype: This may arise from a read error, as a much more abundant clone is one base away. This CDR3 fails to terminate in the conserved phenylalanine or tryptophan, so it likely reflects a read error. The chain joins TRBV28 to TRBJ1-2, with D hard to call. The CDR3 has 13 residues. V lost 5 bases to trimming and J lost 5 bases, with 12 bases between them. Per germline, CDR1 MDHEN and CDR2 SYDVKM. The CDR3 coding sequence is TGTGCCAGCAGTCTCCCTAAGATATATGGCTACACCCTC. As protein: CASSLPKIYGYTL.

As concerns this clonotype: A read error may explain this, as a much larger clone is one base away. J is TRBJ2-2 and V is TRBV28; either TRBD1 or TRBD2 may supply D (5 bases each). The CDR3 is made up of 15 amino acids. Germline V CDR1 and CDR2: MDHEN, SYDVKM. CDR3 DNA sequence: TGTGCCAGCAGTGGGGGACCCCCGAACACCGGGGAGCTGGTTTTT. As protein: CASSGGPPNTGELVF.

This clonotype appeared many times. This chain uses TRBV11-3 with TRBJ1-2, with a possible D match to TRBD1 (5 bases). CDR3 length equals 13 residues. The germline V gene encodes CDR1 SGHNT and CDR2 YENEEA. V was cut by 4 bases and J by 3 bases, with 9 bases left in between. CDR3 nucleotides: TGTGCCAGCAGCTCTCGGGGCGACTATGGCTACACCTTC. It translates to CASSSRGDYGYTF.

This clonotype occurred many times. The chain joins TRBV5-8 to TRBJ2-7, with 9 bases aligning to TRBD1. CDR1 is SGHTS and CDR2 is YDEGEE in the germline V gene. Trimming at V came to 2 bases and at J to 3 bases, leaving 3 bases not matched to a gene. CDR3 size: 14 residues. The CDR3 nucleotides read TGTGCCAGCAGCTTTCGGGACAGGGACTACGAGCAGTACTTC. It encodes CASSFRDRDYEQYF.

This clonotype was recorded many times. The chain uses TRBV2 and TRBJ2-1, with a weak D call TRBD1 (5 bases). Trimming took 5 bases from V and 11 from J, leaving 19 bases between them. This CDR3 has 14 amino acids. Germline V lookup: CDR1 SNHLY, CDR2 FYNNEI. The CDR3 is CASSPQGSRSQQFF. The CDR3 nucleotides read TGTGCCAGCAGTCCCCAGGGCTCGAGGAGCCAGCAGTTCTTC.

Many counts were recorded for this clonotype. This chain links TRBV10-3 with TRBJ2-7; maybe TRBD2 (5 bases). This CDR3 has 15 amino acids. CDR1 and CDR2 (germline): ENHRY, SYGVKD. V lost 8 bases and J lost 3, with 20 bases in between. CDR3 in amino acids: CAIPCHGVFVYEQYF. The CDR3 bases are TGTGCCATCCCATGTCACGGGGTATTCGTCTACGAGCAGTACTTC.

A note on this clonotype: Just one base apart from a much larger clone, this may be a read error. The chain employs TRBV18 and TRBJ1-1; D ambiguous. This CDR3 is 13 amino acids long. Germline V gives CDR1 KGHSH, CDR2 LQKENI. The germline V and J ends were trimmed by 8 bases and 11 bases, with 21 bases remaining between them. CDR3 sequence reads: CASPRPGSERAFF. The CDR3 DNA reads TGTGCCAGCCCAAGACCGGGCTCCGAGAGGGCTTTCTTT.

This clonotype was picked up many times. In DNA form, the CDR3 reads TGTGCCATCAGTCCTAGGGACAGGTCTCTAGATACGCAGTATTTT. It codes for CAISPRDRSLDTQYF. This chain uses TRBV10-3 with TRBJ2-3; 8 nucleotides align to TRBD1. CDR3 size: 15 residues. Germline V gene lookup returns CDR1 ENHRY and CDR2 SYGVKD. The V gene end was trimmed by 5 bases and the J gene end by 5 bases; junction bases not matched to a gene: 9.

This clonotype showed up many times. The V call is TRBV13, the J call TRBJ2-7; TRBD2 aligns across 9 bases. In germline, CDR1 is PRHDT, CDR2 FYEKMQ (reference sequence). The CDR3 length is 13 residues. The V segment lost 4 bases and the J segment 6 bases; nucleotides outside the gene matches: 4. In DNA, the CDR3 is TGTGCCAGCAGCTGGGGGACTAGCACCGAGCAGTACTTC. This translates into CASSWGTSTEQYF.

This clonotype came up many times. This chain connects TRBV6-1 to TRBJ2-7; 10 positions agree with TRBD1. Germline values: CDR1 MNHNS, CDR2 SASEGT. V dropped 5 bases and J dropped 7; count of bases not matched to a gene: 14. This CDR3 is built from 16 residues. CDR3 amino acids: CASSPTLGTGAKEQYF. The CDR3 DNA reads TGTGCCAGCAGTCCCACACTGGGGACAGGGGCTAAAGAGCAGTACTTC.

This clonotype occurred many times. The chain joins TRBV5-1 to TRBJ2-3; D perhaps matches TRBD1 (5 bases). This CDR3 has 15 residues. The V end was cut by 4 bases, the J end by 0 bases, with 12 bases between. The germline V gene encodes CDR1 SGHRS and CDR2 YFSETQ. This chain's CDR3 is CASSPRVGSTDTQYF. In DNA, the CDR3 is TGCGCCAGCAGCCCCAGGGTGGGGAGCACAGATACGCAGTATTTT.